The clone carrying this TCR beta chain has at least ten counts. Constant-region priming of around 500 ng total RNA yielded TCR beta cDNA. It was through three nested multiplex PCR rounds of slightly modified ARM-PCR that TCR beta libraries arose. MiXCR was run by TCRdb on the multiplex PCR reads, yielding one entry per CDR3 protein. The repertoire holds approximately 76,000 distinct CDR3 sequences, with over 55% as singletons. Co-extraction of both nucleic acids (RNA and DNA) used about 19-33 mg of unsorted bulk tissue. The data were taken from a study of tumor-infiltrating lymphocytes in primary liver carcinoma. The sample was liver tumor tissue from sampling region 4. The subset was: tumor region T4, right-lateral pole. The receptor was isolated from a woman aged 55 to 70 with primary liver carcinoma and hepatitis B virus infection.

CDR3 coding DNA: TGTGCCAGCAGACCTAGCGGAGGCACAGATACGCAGTATTTT. Translating it yields CASRPSGGTDTQYF. The J gene is TRBJ2-3, the V gene TRBV12-3 or TRBV12-4; 7 positions match TRBD2. The CDR3 consists of 14 residues. The J segment lost 1 base and the V segment lost 6 bases, leaving 4 bases of the junction unmatched.